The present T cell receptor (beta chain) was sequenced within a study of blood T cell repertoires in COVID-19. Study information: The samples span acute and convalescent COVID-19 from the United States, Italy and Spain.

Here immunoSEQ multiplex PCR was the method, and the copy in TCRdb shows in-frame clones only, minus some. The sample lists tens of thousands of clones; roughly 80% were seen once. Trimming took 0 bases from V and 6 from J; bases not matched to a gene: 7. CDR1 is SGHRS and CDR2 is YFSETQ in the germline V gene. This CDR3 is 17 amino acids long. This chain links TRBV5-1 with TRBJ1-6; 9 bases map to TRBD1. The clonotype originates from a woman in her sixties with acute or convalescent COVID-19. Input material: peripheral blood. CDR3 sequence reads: CASSLVFLGQGNSPLHF. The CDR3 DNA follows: TGCGCCAGCAGCTTGGTCTTCTTGGGACAGGGTAATTCACCCCTCCACTTT.